This TCR beta chain was sequenced for a study of T cell repertoires in cytomegalovirus infection. Study as a whole: Evidence of both CMV infection and a matching HLA type came from public TCR beta signatures.

In its sample, this clonotype was seen many times. Antigen unknown. Notes on the study in general: The cumulative frequency of public TCR beta families distinguished individuals who carried CMV together with the relevant HLA. HLA-C-restricted, CMV-specific TCR beta clonotypes were dominant ex vivo.

A single record per CDR3 protein comes from TCRdb applying MiXCR to the reads. The table has fewer than 550,000 distinct CDR3 sequences, roughly 12% seen once. The TCR originated in a human donor in good health (CMV status not recorded). Some clones in this sample may be carry-over from other donors' samples. The specimen sequenced was PBMCs.

The CDR3: CAAMAGMNTEAFF. The CDR3 region has the DNA TGTGCAGCGATGGCGGGAATGAACACTGAAGCTTTCTTT. The rearrangement links TRBV7-9 to TRBJ1-1; D gene ambiguous. CDR1 SEHNR and CDR2 FQNEAQ come from the germline V gene (reference sequence). The CDR3 runs to 13 residues.